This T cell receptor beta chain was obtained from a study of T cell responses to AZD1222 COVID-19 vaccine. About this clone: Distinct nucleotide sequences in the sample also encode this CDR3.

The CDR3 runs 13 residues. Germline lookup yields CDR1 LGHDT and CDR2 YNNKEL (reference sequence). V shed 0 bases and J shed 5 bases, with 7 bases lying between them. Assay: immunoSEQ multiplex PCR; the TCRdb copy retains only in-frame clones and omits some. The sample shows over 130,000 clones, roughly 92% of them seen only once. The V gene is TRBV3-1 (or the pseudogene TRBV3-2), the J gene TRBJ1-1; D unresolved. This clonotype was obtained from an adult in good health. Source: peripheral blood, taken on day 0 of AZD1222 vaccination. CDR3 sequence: CASSQDGGTEAFF. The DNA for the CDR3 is TGTGCCAGCAGCCAAGATGGCGGTACTGAAGCTTTCTTT.